This record looks at one T cell receptor (beta chain) sequence and its context. What it binds is not known. Germline V CDR1 and CDR2: MNHEY, SVGEGT. Trimming took 6 bases from V and 7 from J, leaving 24 bases between them. The CDR3 length is 16 residues. TCR beta cDNA was made from 450 to 600 ng total RNA with a constant-region primer. Libraries for TCR beta were built through three nested multiplex PCR rounds, which together made up a slightly modified ARM-PCR procedure. In the first two PCR rounds, TRBV1-TRBV30 forward primers were paired with a C-beta reverse primer, and each round lasted nine to ten cycles. TCRdb re-analysed the multiplex PCR reads in MiXCR, keeping a single row per CDR3 protein. This sample carries fewer than 400,000 distinct CDR3 sequences, more than 55% of them seen once, and the ten largest clones take approximately 9%. These data originate in a study of tumor-infiltrating lymphocytes in primary liver carcinoma. Study-level background: Participating patients were men and women between 30 and 69 years old.

Findings and limits, study-wide: Blood trailed tumors significantly in top-250-clone fraction (p = 0.039). For tumor-adjacent and tumor-blood pairs, overlap was less than that seen for tumor region pairs. Unsorted bulk processing meant the study did not compare CD4+ and CD8+ repertoires.

RNA isolated from unsorted whole blood supplied the blood RNA, with germline DNA also extracted. The origin of this receptor is a middle-aged man with primary liver carcinoma and hepatitis B virus infection. The sample taken for sequencing was peripheral blood. The V gene is TRBV6-2 or TRBV6-3, the J gene TRBJ1-1, with TRBD1 as a possible D gene (5 bases). In DNA form, the CDR3 reads TGTGCCAGCAGAAGATCCGATATATGGAGGGGCATTGAAGCTTTCTTT. This encodes CASRRSDIWRGIEAFF.